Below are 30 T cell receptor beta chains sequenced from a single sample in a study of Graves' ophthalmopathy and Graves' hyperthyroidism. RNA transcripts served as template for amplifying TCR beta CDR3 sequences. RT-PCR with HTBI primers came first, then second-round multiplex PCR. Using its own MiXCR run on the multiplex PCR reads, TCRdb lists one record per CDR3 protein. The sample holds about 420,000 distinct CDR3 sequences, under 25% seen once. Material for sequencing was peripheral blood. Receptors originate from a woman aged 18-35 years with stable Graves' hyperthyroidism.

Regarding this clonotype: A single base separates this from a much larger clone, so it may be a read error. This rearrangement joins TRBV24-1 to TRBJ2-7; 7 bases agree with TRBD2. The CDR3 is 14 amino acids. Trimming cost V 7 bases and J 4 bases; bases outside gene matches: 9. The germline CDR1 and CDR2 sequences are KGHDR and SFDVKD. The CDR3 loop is CATRGRGYRYEQYF. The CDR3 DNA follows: TGTGCCACCAGGGGGAGGGGTTATAGATACGAGCAGTACTTC.

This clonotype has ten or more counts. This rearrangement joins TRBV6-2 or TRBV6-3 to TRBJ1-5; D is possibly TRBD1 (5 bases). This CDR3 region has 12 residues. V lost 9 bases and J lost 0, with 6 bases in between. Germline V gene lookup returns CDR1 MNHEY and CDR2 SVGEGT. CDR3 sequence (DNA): TGTGCCAGTCAGGGTAGCAATCAGCCCCAGCATTTT. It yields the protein CASQGSNQPQHF.

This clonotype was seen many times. CDR3 DNA: TGTGCCAGTAGAACATTTACCGGGGAGCTGTTTTTT. Protein product: CASRTFTGELFF. The V and J genes are TRBV19 and TRBJ2-2; D gene ambiguous. The CDR3 length is 12 residues. Trimming took off 6 bases at V and 5 bases at J, with 7 bases between the two ends. Germline CDR1 LNHDA, CDR2 SQIVND (reference sequence).

CDR3 sequence: CASSEGSTYEQYF. The CDR3 coding sequence is TGTGCCAGCAGTGAAGGGAGTACCTACGAGCAGTACTTC. The rearrangement uses TRBV27 and TRBJ2-7; tentative D call: TRBD2 (5 bases). The ends were cut back, 5 bases at V and 2 bases at J, with 10 bases in the middle. There are 13 residues in the CDR3. Per germline, CDR1 MNHEY and CDR2 SMNVEV (reference sequence).

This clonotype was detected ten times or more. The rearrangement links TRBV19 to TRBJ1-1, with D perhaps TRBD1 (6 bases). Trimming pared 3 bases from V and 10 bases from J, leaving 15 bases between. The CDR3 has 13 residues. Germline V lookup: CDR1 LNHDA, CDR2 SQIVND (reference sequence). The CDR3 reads CASSIQNRDRAFF. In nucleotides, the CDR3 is TGTGCCAGTAGTATCCAAAACAGGGATCGAGCTTTCTTT.

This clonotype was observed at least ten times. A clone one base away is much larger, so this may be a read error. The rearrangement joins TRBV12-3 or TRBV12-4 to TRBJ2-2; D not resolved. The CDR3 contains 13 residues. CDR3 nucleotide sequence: TGTGCCAGCAGTTCCGCGAACATCGGGGAGCTGTTTTTT. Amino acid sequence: CASSSANIGELFF.

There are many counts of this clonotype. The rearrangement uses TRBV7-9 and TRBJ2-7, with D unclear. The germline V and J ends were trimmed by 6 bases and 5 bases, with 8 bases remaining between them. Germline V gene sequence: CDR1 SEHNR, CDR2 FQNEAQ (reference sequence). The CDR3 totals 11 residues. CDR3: CASRDANEQYF. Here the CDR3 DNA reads TGTGCCAGCAGAGACGCAAACGAGCAGTACTTC.

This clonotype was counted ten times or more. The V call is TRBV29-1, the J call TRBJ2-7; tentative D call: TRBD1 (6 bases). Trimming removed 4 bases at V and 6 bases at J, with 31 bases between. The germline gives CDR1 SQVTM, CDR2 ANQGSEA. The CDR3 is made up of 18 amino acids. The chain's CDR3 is CSVVKTGVQGNIGGEQYF. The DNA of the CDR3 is TGCAGCGTTGTTAAGACGGGCGTCCAGGGGAACATCGGTGGCGAGCAGTACTTC.

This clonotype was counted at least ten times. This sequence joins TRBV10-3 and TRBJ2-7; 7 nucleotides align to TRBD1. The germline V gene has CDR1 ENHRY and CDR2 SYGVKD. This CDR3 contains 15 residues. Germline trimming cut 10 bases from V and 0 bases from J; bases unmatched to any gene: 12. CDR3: CATHTSGQNSYEQYF. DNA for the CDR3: TGTGCCACCCACACATCGGGACAGAACTCCTACGAGCAGTACTTC.

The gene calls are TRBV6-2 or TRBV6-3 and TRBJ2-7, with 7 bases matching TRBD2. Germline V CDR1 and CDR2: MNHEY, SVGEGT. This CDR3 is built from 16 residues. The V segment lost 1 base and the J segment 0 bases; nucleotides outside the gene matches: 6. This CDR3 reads CASSYLGSGLSYEQYF. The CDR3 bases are TGTGCCAGCAGTTACTTGGGTAGCGGGCTCTCCTACGAGCAGTACTTC.

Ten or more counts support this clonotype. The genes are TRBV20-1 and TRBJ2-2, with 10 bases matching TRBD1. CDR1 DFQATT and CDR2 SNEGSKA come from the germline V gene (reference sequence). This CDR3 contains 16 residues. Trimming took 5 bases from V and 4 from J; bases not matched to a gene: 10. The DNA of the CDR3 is TGCAGTGCTCCCGACAGGGGGCGCGGGCTCACCGGGGAGCTGTTTTTT. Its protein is CSAPDRGRGLTGELFF.

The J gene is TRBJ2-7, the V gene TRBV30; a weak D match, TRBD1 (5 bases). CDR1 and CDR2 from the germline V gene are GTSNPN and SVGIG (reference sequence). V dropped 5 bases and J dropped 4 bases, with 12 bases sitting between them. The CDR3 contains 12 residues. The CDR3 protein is CAWAETAYEQYF. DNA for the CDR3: TGTGCCTGGGCGGAGACAGCTTACGAGCAGTACTTC.

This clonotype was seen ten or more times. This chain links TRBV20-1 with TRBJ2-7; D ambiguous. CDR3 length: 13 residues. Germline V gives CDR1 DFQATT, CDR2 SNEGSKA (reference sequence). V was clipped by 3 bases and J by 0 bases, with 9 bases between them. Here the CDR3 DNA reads TGCAGTGCTAGGTTGTCGGGCTCCTACGAGCAGTACTTC. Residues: CSARLSGSYEQYF.

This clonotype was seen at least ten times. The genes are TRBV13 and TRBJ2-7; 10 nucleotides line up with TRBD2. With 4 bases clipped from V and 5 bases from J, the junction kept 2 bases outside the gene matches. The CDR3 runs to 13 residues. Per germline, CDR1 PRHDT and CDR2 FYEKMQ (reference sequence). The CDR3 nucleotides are TGTGCCAGCAGCTCTAGCGGGAGCCACGAGCAGTACTTC. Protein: CASSSSGSHEQYF.

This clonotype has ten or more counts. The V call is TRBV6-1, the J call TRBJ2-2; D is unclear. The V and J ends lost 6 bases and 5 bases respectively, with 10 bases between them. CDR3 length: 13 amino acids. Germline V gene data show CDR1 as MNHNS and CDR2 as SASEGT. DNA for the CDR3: TGTGCCAGCAGCATGACGTCGACCGGGGAGCTGTTTTTT. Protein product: CASSMTSTGELFF.

The chain's CDR3 is CASSLIAGERTEAFF. CDR3 sequence (DNA): TGCGCCAGCAGCTTGATAGCAGGGGAGAGGACTGAAGCTTTCTTT. The genes are TRBV5-1 and TRBJ1-1; D perhaps matches TRBD1 (6 bases). Germline V gives CDR1 SGHRS, CDR2 YFSETQ. Trimming removed 1 base from V and 5 bases from J, with 15 bases in between. The CDR3 covers 15 residues.

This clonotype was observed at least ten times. In nucleotides, the CDR3 is TGTGCCACCAGCCTAAGGACTAGCGGGAGGTCGAACACCGGGGAGCTGTTTTTT. This encodes CATSLRTSGRSNTGELFF. This rearrangement joins TRBV24-1 to TRBJ2-2; 14 bases fit TRBD2. CDR3 size: 18 residues. Per the germline V gene, CDR1 is KGHDR and CDR2 is SFDVKD. V lost 7 bases, J lost 0 bases, and 6 bases stayed unmatched.

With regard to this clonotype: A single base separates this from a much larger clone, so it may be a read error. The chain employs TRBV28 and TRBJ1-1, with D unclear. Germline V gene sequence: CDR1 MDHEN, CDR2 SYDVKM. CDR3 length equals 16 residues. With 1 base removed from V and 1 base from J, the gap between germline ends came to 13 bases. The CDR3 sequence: CASSLLGFRQNTEAFF. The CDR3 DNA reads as TGTGCCAGCAGTTTATTAGGGTTTAGGCAGAACACTGAAGCTTTCTTT.

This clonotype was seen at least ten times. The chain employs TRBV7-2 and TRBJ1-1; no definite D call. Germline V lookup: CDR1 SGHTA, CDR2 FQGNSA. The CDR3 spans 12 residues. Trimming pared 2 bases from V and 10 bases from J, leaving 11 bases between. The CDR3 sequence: CASSLRGQPAFF. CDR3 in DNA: TGTGCCAGCAGCTTACGGGGTCAGCCAGCTTTCTTT.

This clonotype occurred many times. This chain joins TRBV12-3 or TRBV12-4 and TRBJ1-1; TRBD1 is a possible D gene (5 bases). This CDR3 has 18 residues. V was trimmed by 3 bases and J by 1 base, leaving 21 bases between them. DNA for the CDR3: TGTGCCAGCAGTTTCGGTGTGTACGGGGGAGGTAAGAACACTGAAGCTTTCTTT. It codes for CASSFGVYGGGKNTEAFF.

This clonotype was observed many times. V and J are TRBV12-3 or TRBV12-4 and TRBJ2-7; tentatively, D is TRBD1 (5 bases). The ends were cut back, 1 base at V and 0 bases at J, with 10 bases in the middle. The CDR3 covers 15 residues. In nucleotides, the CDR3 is TGTGCCAGCAGTTTAGGGGGCCAAGGCTCCTACGAGCAGTACTTC. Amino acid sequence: CASSLGGQGSYEQYF.

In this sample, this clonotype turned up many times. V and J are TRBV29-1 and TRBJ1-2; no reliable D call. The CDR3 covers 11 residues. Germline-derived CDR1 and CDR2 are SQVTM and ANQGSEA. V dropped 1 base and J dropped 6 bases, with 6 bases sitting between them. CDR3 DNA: TGCAGCGTTGAAGGCAGAGATGGCTACACCTTC. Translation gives CSVEGRDGYTF. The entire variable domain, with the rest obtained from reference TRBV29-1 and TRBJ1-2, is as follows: SAVISQKPSRDICQRGTSLTIQCQVDSQVTMMFWYRQQPGQSLTLIATANQGSEATYESGFVIDKFPISRPNLTFSTLTVSNMSPEDSSIYLCSVEGRDGYTFGSGTRLTVV.

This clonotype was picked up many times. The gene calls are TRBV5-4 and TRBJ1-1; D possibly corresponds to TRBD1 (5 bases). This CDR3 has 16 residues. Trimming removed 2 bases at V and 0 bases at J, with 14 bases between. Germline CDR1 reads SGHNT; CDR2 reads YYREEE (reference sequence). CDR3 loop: CASSLQEKPMNTEAFF. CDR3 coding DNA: TGTGCCAGCAGCTTACAGGAGAAACCGATGAACACTGAAGCTTTCTTT.

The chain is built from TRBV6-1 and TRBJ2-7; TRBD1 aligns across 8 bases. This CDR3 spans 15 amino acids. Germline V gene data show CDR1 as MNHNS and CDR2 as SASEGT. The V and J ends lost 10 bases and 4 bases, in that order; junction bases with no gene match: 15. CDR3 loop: CATFSPGQGGYEQYF. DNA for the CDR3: TGTGCCACTTTTAGCCCAGGACAGGGTGGTTACGAGCAGTACTTC.

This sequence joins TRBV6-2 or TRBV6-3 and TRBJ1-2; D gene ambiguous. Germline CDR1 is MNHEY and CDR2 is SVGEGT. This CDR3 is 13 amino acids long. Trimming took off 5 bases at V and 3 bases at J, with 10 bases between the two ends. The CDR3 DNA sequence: TGTGCCAGCAGTCGGACGGTGGACTATGGCTACACCTTC. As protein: CASSRTVDYGYTF.

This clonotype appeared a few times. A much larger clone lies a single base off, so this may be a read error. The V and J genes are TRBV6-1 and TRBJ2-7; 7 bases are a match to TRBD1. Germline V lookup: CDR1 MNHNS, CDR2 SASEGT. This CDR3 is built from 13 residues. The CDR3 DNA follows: TGTGCCAGCAGTCCTAGGACAGGCGGCGAGCAGTGCTTC. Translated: CASSPRTGGEQCF.

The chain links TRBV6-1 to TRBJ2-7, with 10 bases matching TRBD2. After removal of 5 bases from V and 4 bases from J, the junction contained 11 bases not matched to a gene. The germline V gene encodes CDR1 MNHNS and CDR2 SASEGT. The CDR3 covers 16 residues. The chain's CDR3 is CASSLRTSGGKYEQYF. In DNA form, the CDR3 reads TGTGCCAGCAGTCTTAGGACTAGCGGAGGGAAGTACGAGCAGTACTTC.

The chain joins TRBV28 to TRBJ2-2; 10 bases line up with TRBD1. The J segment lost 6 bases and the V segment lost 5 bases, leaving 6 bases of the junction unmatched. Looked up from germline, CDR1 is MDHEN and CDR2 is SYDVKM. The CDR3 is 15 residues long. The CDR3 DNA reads TGTGCCAGCAGTCCGGGACAGGGGATTTCCGGGGAGCTGTTTTTT. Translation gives CASSPGQGISGELFF.

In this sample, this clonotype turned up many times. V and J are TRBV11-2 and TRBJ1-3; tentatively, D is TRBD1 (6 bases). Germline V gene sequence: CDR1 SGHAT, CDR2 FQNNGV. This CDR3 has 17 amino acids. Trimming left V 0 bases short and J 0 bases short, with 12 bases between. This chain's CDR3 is CASSLEGADPSGNTIYF. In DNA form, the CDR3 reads TGTGCCAGCAGCTTAGAGGGGGCGGACCCCTCTGGAAACACCATATATTTT. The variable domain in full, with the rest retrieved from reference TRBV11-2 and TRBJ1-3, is EAGVAQSPRYKIIEKRQSVAFWCNPISGHATLYWYQQILGQGPKLLIQFQNNGVVDDSQLPKDRFSAERLKGVDSTLKIQPAKLEDSAVYLCASSLEGADPSGNTIYFGEGSWLTVV.

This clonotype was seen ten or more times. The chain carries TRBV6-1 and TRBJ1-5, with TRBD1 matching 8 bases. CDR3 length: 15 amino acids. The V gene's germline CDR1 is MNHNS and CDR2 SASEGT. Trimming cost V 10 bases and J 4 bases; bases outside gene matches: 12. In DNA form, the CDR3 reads TGTGCCACCCGAGAGGGACAGGAATTTAATCAGCCCCAGCATTTT. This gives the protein CATREGQEFNQPQHF.